The rows below give T cell receptor beta chains drawn from one sample of a study of OX40 agonist ivuxolimab in advanced cancers. Profiled with immunoSEQ multiplex PCR; TCRdb holds only in-frame clones, not every one. The table records around 80,000 clones, around 86% of them present only once. The sequencing here drew on CD4+ or CD8+ T cells sorted from blood, taken in a trial of the OX40 agonist ivuxolimab. Receptor source: an adult with an advanced solid tumor such as melanoma, head and neck, liver or kidney cancer. CDR3s include the opening cysteine and the closing phenylalanine or tryptophan. Each record gives: V gene, D gene, clone size, J gene, CDR3 DNA, CDR3 protein. D genes are given only for firm matches. Rows may omit the clone size; those that give it use once, few, many or a size class.

V gene: TRBV5-1
D gene: -
clone size: -
J gene: TRBJ2-7
CDR3 DNA: TGCGCCAGCAGCTTGGGTGGAGCAACCTACGAGCAGTACTTC
CDR3 protein: CASSLGGATYEQYF

V gene: TRBV6-5
D gene: -
clone size: -
J gene: TRBJ2-7
CDR3 DNA: TGTGCCAGCAGTTACAGGGGGTTGGGCGAGCAGTACTTC
CDR3 protein: CASSYRGLGEQYF

V gene: TRBV19
D gene: -
clone size: -
J gene: TRBJ1-5
CDR3 DNA: TGTGCCAGTAGTATATTTTTCGGACAGAGCAATCAGCCCCAGCATTTT
CDR3 protein: CASSIFFGQSNQPQHF

V gene: TRBV30
D gene: TRBD1
clone size: -
J gene: TRBJ1-6
CDR3 DNA: TGTGCCTGGGGACAGGGAGGCGATAATTCACCCCTCCACTTT
CDR3 protein: CAWGQGGDNSPLHF

V gene: TRBV13
D gene: -
clone size: -
J gene: TRBJ1-4
CDR3 DNA: TGTGCCAGCAGTTCAAACAAGGCAACTGCCGTTTTT
CDR3 protein: CASSSNKATAVF

V gene: TRBV29-1
D gene: -
clone size: -
J gene: TRBJ1-1
CDR3 DNA: TGCAGCGTTCGGGTGAGGGAACGAGGAGTTGAAGCTTTCTTT
CDR3 protein: CSVRVRERGVEAFF

V gene: TRBV6-7
D gene: TRBD1
clone size: few
J gene: TRBJ2-5
CDR3 DNA: TGTGCCAGCAGTTACTCCCGGACAGGGGGGTCCTTGGCCCAGTACTTC
CDR3 protein: CASSYSRTGGSLAQYF

V gene: TRBV6-5
D gene: -
clone size: -
J gene: TRBJ2-7
CDR3 DNA: TGTGCCAGCAGCCGGACAGACAACTACGAGCAGTACTTC
CDR3 protein: CASSRTDNYEQYF

V gene: TRBV11-2
D gene: -
clone size: -
J gene: TRBJ1-3
CDR3 DNA: TGTGCCAGCAGCTTAAGTCCTGGGTCTGGAAACACCATATATTTT
CDR3 protein: CASSLSPGSGNTIYF

V gene: TRBV18
D gene: TRBD1
clone size: once
J gene: TRBJ1-5
CDR3 DNA: TGTGCCAGCTCACCACAAGCAGGGGGGAATAGCAATCAGCCCCAGCATTTT
CDR3 protein: CASSPQAGGNSNQPQHF

V gene: TRBV11-3
D gene: -
clone size: -
J gene: TRBJ2-2
CDR3 DNA: TGTGCCAGCAGCTTCAGTTCATCGTGGGCCGGGGAGCTGTTTTTT
CDR3 protein: CASSFSSSWAGELFF

V gene: TRBV11-2
D gene: TRBD1
clone size: -
J gene: TRBJ2-6
CDR3 DNA: TGTGCCAGCAGCTTAGTCGGGACAGGTCGCTCTGGGGCCAACGTCCTGACTTTC
CDR3 protein: CASSLVGTGRSGANVLTF

V gene: TRBV5-1
D gene: -
clone size: -
J gene: TRBJ1-2
CDR3 DNA: TGCGCCAGCAGTAATTTACAGGCGTGGGGCTACACCTTC
CDR3 protein: CASSNLQAWGYTF

V gene: TRBV10-3
D gene: -
clone size: -
J gene: TRBJ2-2
CDR3 DNA: TGTGCCATCACCCCCGGCACTAGAAGCGCCGGGGAGCTGTTTTTT
CDR3 protein: CAITPGTRSAGELFF

V gene: TRBV7-8
D gene: -
clone size: few
J gene: TRBJ1-2
CDR3 DNA: TGTGCCAGCAGCTTAGCGCTCGAGTATGGCTACACCTTC
CDR3 protein: CASSLALEYGYTF

V gene: TRBV7-8
D gene: -
clone size: -
J gene: TRBJ1-1
CDR3 DNA: TGTGCCAGCAGCTTAGTAAGGACAGAAGCTTTCTTT
CDR3 protein: CASSLVRTEAFF

V gene: TRBV11-1
D gene: -
clone size: once
J gene: TRBJ1-1
CDR3 DNA: TGTGCCAGCAGCTCCACAGGGTGGGGCATGAACACTGAAGCTTTCTTT
CDR3 protein: CASSSTGWGMNTEAFF

V gene: TRBV4-1
D gene: TRBD1
clone size: -
J gene: TRBJ1-5
CDR3 DNA: TGCGCCAGCAGCCAAGAACCGGGACAGGGTTTTAGGGAGCCCCAGCATTTT
CDR3 protein: CASSQEPGQGFREPQHF

V gene: TRBV4-3
D gene: -
clone size: -
J gene: TRBJ2-1
CDR3 DNA: TGCGCCAGCAGCCAAGAGACTTTGATCGGCAGAAATGAGCAGTTCTTC
CDR3 protein: CASSQETLIGRNEQFF

V gene: TRBV7-9
D gene: TRBD2
clone size: -
J gene: TRBJ2-7
CDR3 DNA: TGTGCCAGCAGCTTAAGAGCGGGAGGGGGGCAGTACTTC
CDR3 protein: CASSLRAGGGQYF

V gene: TRBV21-1
D gene: -
clone size: few
J gene: TRBJ1-1
CDR3 DNA: TGTGCCAGCTGGGGCAGCAGGGAGGTTTTCTTT
CDR3 protein: CASWGSREVFF

V gene: TRBV5-1
D gene: -
clone size: -
J gene: TRBJ2-2
CDR3 DNA: TGCGCCAGCAGCTACGGGTTCCAGGCGGGCACCGGGGAGCTGTTTTTT
CDR3 protein: CASSYGFQAGTGELFF